The rows below give T cell receptor beta chains drawn from one sample of a study of T cell responses to AZD1222 COVID-19 vaccine. The assay was immunoSEQ multiplex PCR, and TCRdb's table has in-frame clones only and misses some. The sample carries over 100,000 clones, more than 65% recorded once. The source was peripheral blood, collected on day 0 of AZD1222 vaccination. The source is an adult in good health. The CDR3 runs from the conserved cysteine through the conserved F or W. The D gene is left open where the match is weak. Size is omitted from some rows. Given values are once, few, many or a class for expanded clones.

j_gene,abundance,d_gene,v_gene,CDR3nt,CDR3aa
TRBJ1-1,.,.,TRBV5-1,TGCGCCAGCAGCTTGGCCCCGGGGAGGGACACTGAAGCTTTCTTT,CASSLAPGRDTEAFF
TRBJ1-6,many,TRBD1,TRBV6-1,TGTGCCAGCAGGATGCAGGGGGCTAGCGGTTCACCCCTCCACTTT,CASRMQGASGSPLHF
TRBJ1-4,once,TRBD1,TRBV5-1,TGCGCCAGCAGGGACGAGGGGGCTTATGAAAAACTGTTTTTT,CASRDEGAYEKLFF
TRBJ1-1,.,.,TRBV28,TGTGCCAGCAGTCCTTTCAGGGACACTCAAGAAGCTTTCTTT,CASSPFRDTQEAFF
TRBJ2-2,.,TRBD2,TRBV3-1/TRBV3-2,TGTGCCAGCAGCCAGGGACTAGCGGCCCCTACGAACACCGGGGAGCTGTTTTTT,CASSQGLAAPTNTGELFF
TRBJ1-3,.,TRBD1,TRBV5-4,TGTGCCAGCAGCTTGGGACAGGGAGGTGGAAACACCATATATTTT,CASSLGQGGGNTIYF
TRBJ1-6,.,.,TRBV18,TGTGCCAGCTCACCACAATATAATTCACCCCTCCACTTT,CASSPQYNSPLHF
TRBJ2-5,.,TRBD1,TRBV5-1,TGCGCCAGCAGCTCATGGGGACAGGCGCCCCAAGAGACCCAGTACTTC,CASSSWGQAPQETQYF
TRBJ1-2,.,TRBD1,TRBV18,TGTGCCAGCTCACCACCTAGTAAGGGACAGGGTGATGGCTACACCTTC,CASSPPSKGQGDGYTF
TRBJ1-6,few,TRBD1,TRBV7-2,TGTGCCAGCAGCCTCGACAGGGGAGAGAATTCACCCCTCCACTTT,CASSLDRGENSPLHF
TRBJ1-4,once,.,TRBV4-1,TGCGCCAGCAGCCAAGTCGCGGGGGCTCATGAAAAACTGTTTTTT,CASSQVAGAHEKLFF
TRBJ2-2,.,TRBD1,TRBV18,TGTGCCAGCTCGCTACAGGGGACCGCGAACACCGGGGAGCTGTTTTTT,CASSLQGTANTGELFF
TRBJ1-4,few,.,TRBV18,TGTGCCAGCTCACTAAACGAGGTAGCTACTAATGAAAAACTGTTTTTT,CASSLNEVATNEKLFF
TRBJ1-5,.,.,TRBV7-9,TGTGCCAGCAGCCCTGTGGGGGGGAGGGGTCAGCCCCAGCATTTT,CASSPVGGRGQPQHF
TRBJ2-1,.,.,TRBV7-9,TGTGCCAGCAGCTTAGCGGGGACCAATGAGCAGTTCTTC,CASSLAGTNEQFF
TRBJ2-5,.,TRBD2,TRBV6-5,TGTGCCAGCAGCAGAGCGGGGGGCCAGGAAGAGACCCAGTACTTC,CASSRAGGQEETQYF
TRBJ1-4,.,.,TRBV7-2,TGTGCCAGCAGCCCGGGGAGATCGGCTAATGAAAAACTGTTTTTT,CASSPGRSANEKLFF
TRBJ2-1,.,TRBD2,TRBV9,TGTGCCAGCAGCGTAGGGACTAGCGGACCCTACAATGAGCAGTTCTTC,CASSVGTSGPYNEQFF
TRBJ1-6,.,TRBD1,TRBV4-1,TGCGCCAGCAGCCAAGGAACAGGGGGTACTACACCCCTCCACTTT,CASSQGTGGTTPLHF
TRBJ1-1,.,.,TRBV5-1,TGCGCCAGCAGCTTCCGTGGGGAGGCGCCTGAGGCGTTCTTT,CASSFRGEAPEAFF